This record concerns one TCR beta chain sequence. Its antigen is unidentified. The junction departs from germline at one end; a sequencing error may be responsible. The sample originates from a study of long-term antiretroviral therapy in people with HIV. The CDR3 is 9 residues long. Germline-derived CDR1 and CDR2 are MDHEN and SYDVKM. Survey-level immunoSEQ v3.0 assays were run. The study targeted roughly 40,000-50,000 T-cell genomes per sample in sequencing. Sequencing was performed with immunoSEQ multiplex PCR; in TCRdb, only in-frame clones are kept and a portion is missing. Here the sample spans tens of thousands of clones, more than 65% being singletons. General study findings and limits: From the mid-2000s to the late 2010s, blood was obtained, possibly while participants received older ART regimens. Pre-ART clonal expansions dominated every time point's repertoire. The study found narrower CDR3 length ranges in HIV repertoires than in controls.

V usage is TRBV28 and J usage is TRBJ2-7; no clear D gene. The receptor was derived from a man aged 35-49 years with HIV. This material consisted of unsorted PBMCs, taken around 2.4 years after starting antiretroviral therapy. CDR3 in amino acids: CASSLRPGF. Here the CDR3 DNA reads TGTGCCAGCAGTTTGAGGCCTGGCTTC.